This is a list of T cell receptor beta chains from one sample in a study of early T cells in non-severe SARS-CoV-2 infection. TCRdb redid the calling of the 5' RACE reads with MiXCR, one entry per CDR3 protein. The sample has some 58,000 distinct CDR3 sequences, roughly 12% seen once. The material sequenced was whole blood, taken at baseline. Receptors originate from an adult who was a healthcare worker with PCR-confirmed SARS-CoV-2 infection or an uninfected control (not recorded which). Each CDR3 is given with its conserved first and last residue. Each record gives: CDR3 DNA, CDR3 protein, clone size, J gene, D gene, V gene. D genes are given only for firm matches. Only part of the rows carry a size: once, few, many, or a class if the clone is expanded.

TGCGCCAGCAGCTTGTCCAGCGGGGGGTTTGAAGCTTTCTTT,CASSLSSGGFEAFF,.,TRBJ1-1,.,TRBV5-1
TGCAGTGCTAGAGATCCCCGGGGGGTGAGAGGCTACACCTTC,CSARDPRGVRGYTF,few,TRBJ1-2,.,TRBV20-1
TGTGCCTGGAACCGCCTCGAGCCCTACGAGCAGTACTTC,CAWNRLEPYEQYF,.,TRBJ2-7,.,TRBV30
TGTGCCTGGACCCTCCCAGGGGGACTAGCGGGCAATGAGCAGTTCTTC,CAWTLPGGLAGNEQFF,.,TRBJ2-1,TRBD2,TRBV30
TGTGCCTGGAGTGGAAGGAGGAACACTGAAGCTTTCTTT,CAWSGRRNTEAFF,.,TRBJ1-1,.,TRBV30
TGTGCCAGCAGCTTAGCAGGCAGGGCTGGGGCCAACGTCCTGACTTTC,CASSLAGRAGANVLTF,many,TRBJ2-6,.,TRBV7-6
TGTGCCAGCAGTTACCGACTAGCGGGGGTGCAGGGAACCGGGGAGCTGTTTTTT,CASSYRLAGVQGTGELFF,few,TRBJ2-2,TRBD2,TRBV6-2/TRBV6-3
TGCAGTGCTAGAGATCGTCTGGGGATGAACACCGGGGAGCTGTTTTTT,CSARDRLGMNTGELFF,many,TRBJ2-2,.,TRBV20-1
TGTGCCAGCAGCTTACGCTCCATCGACTCCTACGAGCAGTACTTC,CASSLRSIDSYEQYF,.,TRBJ2-7,.,TRBV11-2
TGCAGTGCTAGAGACCCCTCGGGGGAGGGGGGACAAGAGACCCAGTACTTC,CSARDPSGEGGQETQYF,many,TRBJ2-5,.,TRBV20-1
TGCGCCAGCAGCCAAGATAGGAACTATGGCTACACCTTC,CASSQDRNYGYTF,.,TRBJ1-2,.,TRBV4-3
TGTGCCAGCAGCTTAAGCCGACAGGTTCCACAAGAGACCCAGTACTTC,CASSLSRQVPQETQYF,.,TRBJ2-5,.,TRBV7-9
TGCGCCAGCAGTGAGCCAACGCCGACAGGGATGACGGGTGGCTACACCTTC,CASSEPTPTGMTGGYTF,few,TRBJ1-2,TRBD1,TRBV10-2
TGTGCCAGCAGCTTACGGGGGCTTGGCACTGAAGCTTTCTTT,CASSLRGLGTEAFF,many,TRBJ1-1,.,TRBV5-8
TGCAGTGCTAGAGCGACACAGGGCGGGAGGACTGAAGCTTTCTTT,CSARATQGGRTEAFF,few,TRBJ1-1,.,TRBV20-1
TGTGCCATCAGTGTGGGACTAGCGGGGGAGAATGAGCAGTTCTTC,CAISVGLAGENEQFF,many,TRBJ2-1,TRBD2,TRBV10-3
TGCGCCAGCAGCTTGGAGGGCGCTAACTATGGCTACACCTTC,CASSLEGANYGYTF,many,TRBJ1-2,.,TRBV5-1
TGTGCCAGCAGTGACTCCGCGGAGGGAAATGAGCAGTTCTTC,CASSDSAEGNEQFF,few,TRBJ2-1,.,TRBV6-4
TGCAGTGCTACTAGCGGGGGGGCCTCAGAGACCCAGTACTTC,CSATSGGASETQYF,many,TRBJ2-5,TRBD2,TRBV20-1
TGTGCCAGCAGCAAAGTGGCACTAGCGGGCAACACCGGGGAGCTGTTTTTT,CASSKVALAGNTGELFF,.,TRBJ2-2,TRBD2,TRBV7-9
TGCAGCGTCACACAGGCTACCGAGCAGTACTTC,CSVTQATEQYF,.,TRBJ2-7,.,TRBV29-1
TGTGCCAGCAGAGGGGGGGGCCCCCTCAATCAGCCCCAGCATTTT,CASRGGGPLNQPQHF,many,TRBJ1-5,.,TRBV6-6
TGTGCCAGCAGGCGGACAGGGGCGGACACTGAAGCTTTCTTT,CASRRTGADTEAFF,many,TRBJ1-1,TRBD1,TRBV12-3/TRBV12-4
TGTGCCAGCAGTCCCGGACAGGTGGTATATGGCTACACCTTC,CASSPGQVVYGYTF,few,TRBJ1-2,TRBD1,TRBV6-6
TGTGCCAGCAGCTTGGCTCCAGGGACAAACTATGGCTACACCTTC,CASSLAPGTNYGYTF,few,TRBJ1-2,.,TRBV5-5
TGTGCCATCAGCCGGGACAGGGACTACGAGCAGTACTTC,CAISRDRDYEQYF,few,TRBJ2-7,TRBD1,TRBV10-3
TGTGCCAGCAGCCGAGACAGGAGCTCCTACGAGCAGTACTTC,CASSRDRSSYEQYF,few,TRBJ2-7,.,TRBV12-3/TRBV12-4
TGTGCCAGCAGTTTAATGATAAGCACTGAAGCTTTCTTT,CASSLMISTEAFF,few,TRBJ1-1,.,TRBV12-3/TRBV12-4